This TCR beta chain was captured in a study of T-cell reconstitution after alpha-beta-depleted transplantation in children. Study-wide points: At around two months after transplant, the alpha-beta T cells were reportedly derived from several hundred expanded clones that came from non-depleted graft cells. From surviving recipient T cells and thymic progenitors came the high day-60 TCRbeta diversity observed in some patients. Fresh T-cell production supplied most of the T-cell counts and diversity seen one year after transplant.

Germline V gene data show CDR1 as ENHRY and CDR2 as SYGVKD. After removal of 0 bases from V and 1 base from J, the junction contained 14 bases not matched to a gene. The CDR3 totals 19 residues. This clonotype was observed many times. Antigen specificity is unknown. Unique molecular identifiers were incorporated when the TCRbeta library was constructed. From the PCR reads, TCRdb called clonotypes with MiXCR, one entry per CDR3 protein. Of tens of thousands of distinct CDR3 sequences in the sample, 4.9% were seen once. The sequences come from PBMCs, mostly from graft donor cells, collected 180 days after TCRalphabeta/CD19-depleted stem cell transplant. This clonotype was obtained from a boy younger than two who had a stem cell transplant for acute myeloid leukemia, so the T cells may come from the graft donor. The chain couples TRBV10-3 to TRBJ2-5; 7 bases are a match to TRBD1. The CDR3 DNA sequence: TGTGCCATCAGTGAGTCGAACAGGGGAGACCCTGGGTCCCAAGAGACCCAGTACTTC. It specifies CAISESNRGDPGSQETQYF.